Described below is a single TCR beta chain sequence and its context. Authors' methods: Amplified reference gene primers provided the basis for estimating nucleated cell counts. Produced via immunoSEQ multiplex PCR; TCRdb's table is partial and in-frame only. That table furnishes V, J and clone size, whereas the DNA furnished D and trimming. The profile shows 150,000 to 200,000 clones, approximately 86% of them singletons. The data belong to a study of blood T cell repertoires in COVID-19. Study-wide background: Samples of COVID-19 (acute and convalescent) were obtained from the United States, Italy and Spain. Sources were T cells, B-cell-depleted T cells, or PBMCs; the material itself was cDNA or gDNA.

The CDR3 has 15 residues. V lost 1 base and J lost 3, with 13 bases in between. Germline lookup yields CDR1 SGHRS and CDR2 YFSETQ. What was sequenced was peripheral blood. The TCR was taken from a woman older than 75 in a cohort sampled during active or convalescent COVID-19. This chain uses TRBV5-1 with TRBJ2-5; perhaps TRBD1 as D (6 bases). CDR3 nucleotides: TGCGCCAGCAGCTTGTGGCAGGGGAAGGAAGAGACCCAGTACTTC. This translates into CASSLWQGKEETQYF. Combining the CDR3 with reference TRBV5-1 and TRBJ2-5 gives the whole variable domain KAGVTQTPRYLIKTRGQQVTLSCSPISGHRSVSWYQQTPGQGLQFLFEYFSETQRNKGNFPGRFSGRQFSNSRSEMNVSTLELGDSALYLCASSLWQGKEETQYFGPGTRLLVL.